These T cell receptor beta chains were read from a single sample in a study of T cell repertoires in cytomegalovirus infection. From the reads, TCRdb called clonotypes with MiXCR, one entry per CDR3 protein. The sample includes almost 550,000 distinct CDR3 sequences, more than 15% of them seen just once. What was sequenced was CD8+ T cells from PBMCs. All receptors derive from a human donor in good health (CMV status not recorded). Some clones in this sample may be carry-over from other donors' samples. CDR3s leave out the opening cysteine and the closing phenylalanine or tryptophan. The order of the fields is J gene, V gene, CDR3 protein.

>TRBJ2-7|TRBV4-1
ASSQDSGSTYEQY
>TRBJ1-1|TRBV12-3/TRBV12-4
ASSPRGREAF
>TRBJ2-5|TRBV5-6
ASSLISGRAGETQY
>TRBJ2-1|TRBV7-4
ASSWTRDEQF
>TRBJ2-1|TRBV27
ASSPRQGSNNEQF
>TRBJ2-3|TRBV7-3
ASSLTGSTDTQY
>TRBJ2-1|TRBV4-2
ASSQPADNEQF
>TRBJ2-7|TRBV12-3/TRBV12-4
ASSLILAGPSYEQY
>TRBJ2-1|TRBV7-3
ASSLMGTSNEQF
>TRBJ2-2|TRBV7-9
ASSSRGKGLQTGELF
>TRBJ2-7|TRBV7-9
ASSLYLSYEQY
>TRBJ1-1|TRBV7-2
ASSLGPPRNTEAF
>TRBJ2-1|TRBV19
ASSTGLAGQQF
>TRBJ2-7|TRBV11-1
ASSPYDGGRLREQY
>TRBJ2-7|TRBV11-3
ASSLGVGEGRDEQY
>TRBJ2-1|TRBV11-2
ASSPQAGGGYNEQF
>TRBJ1-1|TRBV6-1
ASSWTIDTEAF
>TRBJ1-2|TRBV28
ASRGKWDRSTNYGYT
>TRBJ2-2|TRBV7-9
ASSQAETSGELF
>TRBJ2-2|TRBV5-1
ASSLVLAGDGYTGELF
>TRBJ2-5|TRBV27
ASSRLAGTETQY
>TRBJ2-1|TRBV15
ATSTRGKNEQF
>TRBJ2-1|TRBV27
ASSPSLISPGNEQF
>TRBJ1-1|TRBV10-3
AISESRGNTEAF
>TRBJ1-2|TRBV2
ATLGSLYGYT
>TRBJ2-7|TRBV10-2
ASSGRTRYEQY
>TRBJ1-4|TRBV7-6
ASSGAHFMNEKLF
>TRBJ1-1|TRBV12-5
ASATFVPNTEAF
>TRBJ1-1|TRBV5-4
ATGLNTEAF
>TRBJ2-3|TRBV28
ASSLWPVVGTSGSTDTQY
>TRBJ2-1|TRBV6-5
ASKSSGRIHEQF
>TRBJ1-5|TRBV5-6
ASSLLRQGNQPQH
>TRBJ1-1|TRBV30
AWSVGGEGRNTEAF
>TRBJ1-1|TRBV6-2/TRBV6-3
ASSARAVEAF
>TRBJ2-7|TRBV12-3/TRBV12-4
AIRDNSYEQY
>TRBJ1-1|TRBV7-3
ASSLDSGNTEAF
>TRBJ2-1|TRBV3-1
ASSQDRGGGRINEQF
>TRBJ1-1|TRBV28
ASSFSGRRDTEAF
>TRBJ2-1|TRBV27
ASSLSQDNEQF
>TRBJ2-3|TRBV7-9
ASSFDGSTDTQY
>TRBJ2-1|TRBV15
ATSRETGQGEF
>TRBJ2-1|TRBV28
ASPPRQGSPNYNEQF
>TRBJ1-5|TRBV10-3
ATVDGSNQPQH
>TRBJ1-1|TRBV6-6
ASKVSPNTEAF
>TRBJ2-7|TRBV28
ASSFRGLPSYEQY
>TRBJ2-7|TRBV12-3/TRBV12-4
ASSFWGPREQY
>TRBJ2-7|TRBV30
AWSVTPGPWSYEQY
>TRBJ1-1|TRBV7-3
ASSSRAGEAF
>TRBJ1-2|TRBV29-1
SAGPGQSTYGYT
>TRBJ2-4|TRBV27
ASSLRGANIQY
>TRBJ1-1|TRBV6-5
ASSYTGTENTEAF
>TRBJ2-3|TRBV25-1
ASSGFKADTQY
>TRBJ2-5|TRBV7-6
ASSLILAGEGKGTQY